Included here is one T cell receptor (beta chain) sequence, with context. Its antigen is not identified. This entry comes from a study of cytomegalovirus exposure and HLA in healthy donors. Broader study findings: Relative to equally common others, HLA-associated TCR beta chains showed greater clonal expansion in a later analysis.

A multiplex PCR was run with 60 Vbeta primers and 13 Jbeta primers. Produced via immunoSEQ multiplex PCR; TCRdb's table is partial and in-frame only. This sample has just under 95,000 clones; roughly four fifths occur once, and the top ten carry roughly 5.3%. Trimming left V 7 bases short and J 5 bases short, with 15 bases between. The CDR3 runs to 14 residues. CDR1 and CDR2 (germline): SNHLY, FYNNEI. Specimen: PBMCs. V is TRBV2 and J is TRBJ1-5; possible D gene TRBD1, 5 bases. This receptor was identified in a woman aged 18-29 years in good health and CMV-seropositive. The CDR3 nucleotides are TGTGCCAGCACTCAGGACATCAGCCATCAGCCCCAGCATTTT. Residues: CASTQDISHQPQHF. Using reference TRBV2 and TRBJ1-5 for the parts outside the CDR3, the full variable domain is EPEVTQTPSHQVTQMGQEVILRCVPISNHLYFYWYRQILGQKVEFLVSFYNNEISEKSEIFDDQFSVERPDGSNFTLKIRSTKLEDSAMYFCASTQDISHQPQHFGDGTRLSIL.